The sample holds many counts of the clone carrying this T cell receptor beta chain. No antigen is known for it. The junction shows a germline mismatch at one end, possibly a read error. These data belong to a study of blood T cells in healthy people across ages. It was with a sample-barcoded 5' primer and a J-beta primer mix that a second PCR of roughly 6 to 12 cycles was run. In TCRdb, the 5' RACE reads were re-called with MiXCR into one record per CDR3 protein. The repertoire has some 690,000 distinct CDR3 sequences, 20% to 25% of them found once; the top ten carry roughly a fifth. Germline assignment: CDR1 SGHVS and CDR2 FQNEAQ. The CDR3 runs 15 residues. Findings and limits, study-wide: Estimated diversity that came from one million T cells was considered an underestimate.

The V gene is TRBV7-8, the J gene TRBJ2-7; D is unclear. The receptor was isolated from a man between 65 and 85 years old in good health. The sequenced sample consisted of blood. In nucleotides, the CDR3 is TGTGCCAGCAGCCCACGACTGGCTGCGTCCTCCGAGCAGTACTTC. Residues: CASSPRLAASSEQYF.